One sample yielded the 32 T cell receptor delta chains listed below, sequenced in a study of γδ T cells in repeated Plasmodium falciparum infection (dated by TCRdb to 2020 to 2022). For bulk TCR repertoire analysis, Vgamma9/Vdelta2+ and Vdelta2-negative gammadelta T cell populations were flow-sorted out of peripheral blood mononuclear cells. Library construction relied on multiplex PCR. TCRdb names Illumina MiSeq as the instrument used. After TCRdb called clones again from the public reads with CATT, rows with identical DNA were merged. For this sample the table gives around 46,000 delta-chain clones, of which less than 2% were detected only once. Clones ranked in the top ten supply roughly 8.6% of the sample. Sequenced: gamma-delta T cells from blood. These receptors originate from a pool of human donors (malaria-infected and uninfected, not separated).

About this clone: TCRdb's protein, taken from a much larger clone, differs from this DNA's translation at residue 6, likely owing to a read error; the protein displayed comes from the DNA. The chain links TRDV1 to TRDJ1, with 8 bases lining up with TRDD2. Per germline, CDR1 TSWWSYY and CDR2 QGS. V shed 5 bases, J shed 0 bases, and the junction held 17 bases outside the gene matches. This CDR3 spans 19 amino acids. CDR3 coding DNA: TGTGCTCTTGGGATAGGCTTCCTACTCCGACTTACTAACACCGATAAACTCATCTTT. Its translation: CALGIGFLLRLTNTDKLIF.

This clone was picked up a small number of times. A far larger clone is only one base removed, so a read error is likely. Additional DNA sequences in this sample encode the identical CDR3. The gene calls are TRAV29/DV5 and TRDJ1; TRDD3 matches at 10 bases. TCRdb lists no J gene, so it was determined here by aligning the DNA to germline. V was pared by 3 bases and J by 7 bases, with 18 bases of the junction left unmatched. Germline CDR1 reads NSMFDY; CDR2 reads ISSIKDK. This CDR3 has 17 amino acids. The CDR3 region is CAATLRIGGYARFKLIF. The CDR3 DNA is TGTGCAGCAACGCTTCGCATAGGGGGATACGCGCGGTTTAAACTCATCTTT. The entire variable domain, with the rest obtained from reference TRAV29/DV5 and TRDJ1, is as follows: DQQVKQNSPSLSVQEGRISILNCDYTNSMFDYFLWYKKYPAEGPTFLISISSIKDKNEDGRFTVFLNKSAKHLSLHIVPSQPGDSAVYFCAATLRIGGYARFKLIFGKGTRVTVEP.

This clone was recorded a few times. The protein given by TCRdb reflects a much larger clone and differs at residue 17 from this DNA's translation, likely from a read error; the protein shown is the DNA's translation. V and J are TRDV1 and TRDJ1, with TRDD3 identical over 8 bases. This CDR3 comprises 18 residues. CDR1 is TSWWSYY, CDR2 QGS, per germline. The chain's CDR3 is CALGEPLRDTWQADKLTF. In DNA form, the CDR3 reads TGTGCTCTTGGGGAACCTTTAAGGGATACGTGGCAGGCCGATAAACTCACCTTT.

This clone came up a few times. The TCRdb protein comes from a much larger clone and disagrees with this DNA's translation at residue 4, likely due to a read error; the protein given here is derived from the DNA. This rearrangement joins TRDV3 to TRDJ1; TRDD3 matches 10 bases. J lost 3 bases, V lost 2 bases, and 24 bases had no gene match. CDR1 is TVYSNPD and CDR2 is GDNSRS in the germline V gene (reference sequence). There are 20 residues in the CDR3. This CDR3 reads CAFEVWVGFLRLGDADKLIF. As DNA, the CDR3 is TGTGCCTTTGAAGTCTGGGTCGGCTTCCTTAGACTGGGGGATGCCGATAAACTCATCTTT. Full variable domain (outside the CDR3, taken from reference TRDV3 and TRDJ1): CDKVTQSSPDQTVASGSEVVLLCTYDTVYSNPDLFWYRIRPDYSFQFVFYGDNSRSEGADFTQGRFSVKHILTQKAFHLVISPVRTEDSATYYCAFEVWVGFLRLGDADKLIFGKGTRVTVEP.

To note about this clone: Compared with germline, one end of the junction differs, possibly owing to a read error. This chain joins TRDV1 and TRDJ1, with 8 bases lining up with TRDD3. Here the J gene was assigned by germline matching of the DNA, as TCRdb has none. Looked up from germline, CDR1 is TSWWSYY and CDR2 is QGS. This CDR3 comprises 20 residues. CDR3 loop: CSAVETHSNNYDWGSTRLIF. As DNA, the CDR3 is TGCTCTGCGGTGGAGACCCATTCCAACAATTACGACTGGGGGTCCACGCGACTCATCTTT.

This clone appeared a few times. The protein given by TCRdb reflects a much larger clone and differs at residue 12 from this DNA's translation, likely from a read error; the protein shown is the DNA's translation. V gene TRDV1 combines with J gene TRDJ1; 9 bases map to TRDD3. Because TCRdb records no J gene, it was assigned here through a match of the DNA to germline. This CDR3 has 23 amino acids. CDR1 is TSWWSYY, CDR2 QGS, per germline. Trimming cost V 6 bases and J 4 bases; bases outside gene matches: 33. The CDR3 DNA follows: TGTGCTCTTGGCCCATTACCCAGCCGCAAAGCCCACGAGCTGGGGATACGCGTCGATAAACTCATCTTT. It codes for CALGPLPSRKAHELGIRVDKLIF.

Points on this clone: TCRdb's protein, taken from a much larger clone, differs from this DNA's translation at residue 18, likely owing to a read error; the protein displayed comes from the DNA. The chain employs TRDV1 and TRDJ1; TRDD2 or TRDD3 may be the D gene (8 bases each). As TCRdb names no J gene, one was assigned here on the basis of a DNA match to germline. Germline loops: CDR1 TSWWSYY, CDR2 QGS. The CDR3 runs 25 residues. V shed 1 base and J shed 0 bases, with 39 bases lying between them. The CDR3 region has the DNA TGTGCTCTTGGGGAACCAACCTTCCTAATCTCTTTTAATGATGGGGGATTCTGGTACACCGATAAACTCATCTTT. Amino acids: CALGEPTFLISFNDGGFWYTDKLIF.

About this clone: TCRdb pairs this DNA with a much larger clone's protein that differs at residue 12, likely a read error; the protein shown was translated from the DNA. The chain carries TRDV1 and TRDJ1; 10 bases align to TRDD3. Since TCRdb gives no J gene, matching the DNA to germline was used here to assign it. After removal of 2 bases from V and 1 base from J, the junction contained 25 bases not matched to a gene. This CDR3 has 23 amino acids. Germline CDR1 reads TSWWSYY; CDR2 reads QGS. The CDR3 protein is CALGEFFPFSYGGGYVATDKLIF. As DNA, the CDR3 is TGTGCTCTTGGGGAATTTTTTCCGTTTTCCTACGGGGGGGGATACGTAGCCACCGATAAACTCATCTTT.

Notes on this clone: A far more abundant clone sits one base away, making this likely a read error. The same CDR3 is also encoded by other DNA sequences in this sample. The chain uses TRDV1 and TRDJ1; the match to TRDD3 covers 9 bases. TCRdb gives no J gene; it was assigned here by matching the DNA to germline. The CDR3 consists of 16 residues. CDR1 is TSWWSYY and CDR2 is QGS in the germline V gene. CDR3 amino acids: CALGELGGIHTDKLIF. The CDR3 region has the DNA TGTGCTCTTGGGGAACTAGGGGGGATACACACTGATAAACTCATCTTT.

This clone occurred many times. The chain joins TRDV1 to TRDJ1, with 7 bases identical to TRDD3. Because TCRdb records no J gene, it was assigned here through a match of the DNA to germline. CDR3 length: 16 residues. The trim removed 0 bases at V and 5 bases at J, leaving 9 bases unmatched. Looked up from germline, CDR1 is TSWWSYY and CDR2 is QGS. The CDR3: CALGELKGVLGDKLIF. The CDR3 nucleotides read TGTGCTCTTGGGGAACTCAAAGGGGTACTGGGGGATAAACTCATCTTT.

Notes on this clone: The TCRdb protein comes from a much larger clone and disagrees with this DNA's translation at residue 15, likely due to a read error; the protein given here is derived from the DNA. The chain is built from TRDV1 and TRDJ1, with unresolved D. Germline CDR1 reads TSWWSYY; CDR2 reads QGS. This CDR3 has 19 residues. The CDR3 spells CALGELCLVPRSLTGKLIF. CDR3 DNA sequence: TGTGCTCTTGGGGAACTTTGTTTGGTACCGCGATCGTTGACCGGTAAACTCATCTTT.

Regarding this clone: TCRdb records a much larger clone's protein for this DNA, with a difference at residue 5 that likely arises from a read error; the protein given is the translation of the DNA. V gene TRDV1 combines with J gene TRDJ1; D not resolved. The CDR3 is 11 amino acids. Germline V gene data show CDR1 as TSWWSYY and CDR2 as QGS. V shed 7 bases and J shed 4 bases, with 7 bases lying between them. Here the CDR3 DNA reads TGTGCTCTTGACACTTTCGATAAACTCATCTTT. Protein: CALDTFDKLIF.

Points on this clone: A far larger clone is one nucleotide away, so this likely arose from a read error. In the same sample, other DNA sequences code for this CDR3. This chain connects TRDV1 to TRDJ1, with D perhaps assigned TRDD2 or TRDD3 (5 bases each). This CDR3 contains 25 residues. The germline CDR1 and CDR2 sequences are TSWWSYY and QGS. In nucleotides, the CDR3 is TGTGCCCTTGGGGAACCCCGGAAACCCTACCCTTTACTCCGTGCCACCATTAGGAGCACCGATAAACTCATCTTT. It yields the protein CALGEPRKPYPLLRATIRSTDKLIF.

This clone was counted a few times. The TCRdb record carries a much larger clone's protein, which differs from this DNA's translation at residue 10; a read error is the likely cause, and the protein listed here is the DNA translation. V is TRDV1 and J is TRDJ1; D perhaps matches TRDD2 (6 bases). The J gene was missing in TCRdb and was found by matching the end of the DNA to germline. Germline V gene lookup returns CDR1 TSWWSYY and CDR2 QGS. V lost 0 bases, J lost 0 bases, and 29 bases lay in between. This CDR3 comprises 22 residues. CDR3 loop: CALGELVPLPHGPIQYTDKLIF. The CDR3 nucleotides read TGTGCTCTTGGGGAACTAGTACCGCTTCCTCACGGGCCTATCCAGTACACCGATAAACTCATCTTT.

Turning to this clone: This DNA translates differently at residue 3 from the TCRdb protein, which is that of a much larger clone; a read error is likely, and the protein shown is the DNA's own translation. The V and J genes are TRDV1 and TRDJ1; the match to TRDD3 covers 10 bases. No J gene is reported in TCRdb; it was inferred here by comparing the DNA with germline. Germline loops: CDR1 TSWWSYY, CDR2 QGS. This CDR3 spans 19 amino acids. This CDR3 reads CAPGERPPIWGICTDKLIF. The CDR3 coding sequence is TGTGCTCCTGGGGAAAGGCCCCCTATCTGGGGGATATGCACCGATAAACTCATCTTT.

In the case of this clone: The protein recorded in TCRdb matches a much larger clone and deviates from this DNA's translation at residue 17, suggesting a read error; the protein here is obtained by translating the DNA. The rearrangement uses TRDV2 and TRDJ1; 7 nucleotides agree with TRDD3. The CDR3 is 20 residues long. Germline V gene sequence: CDR1 GEAIGNYY, CDR2 EKD. CDR3 sequence reads: CACDPLTTGDGSKKTDRLIF. CDR3 coding DNA: TGTGCCTGTGATCCCCTAACTACTGGGGACGGATCAAAAAAAACCGATAGACTCATCTTT.

V and J are TRDV1 and TRDJ1, with D perhaps being TRDD2 or TRDD3 (9 bases each). No J segment appears in TCRdb, so it was assigned here by matching the sequence to germline. The V gene lost 2 bases and the J gene lost 8 bases, with 42 bases spanning the gap. Germline V gene lookup returns CDR1 TSWWSYY and CDR2 QGS. The CDR3 totals 23 residues. Here the CDR3 reads CALGECVPSYGFCVVGDKFKLIF. As DNA, the CDR3 is TGTGCTCTTGGGGAATGCGTGCCTTCCTACGGTTTTTGTGTTGTGGGGGATAAGTTCAAACTCATCTTT.

Concerning this clone: This likely came from a read error, as a far larger clone is one base away. Other DNA sequences from this sample encode an identical CDR3 as well. No J gene call was made, and the V gene is TRDV1; the DNA was not compared with TRDD3, the D call given in the table. The CDR3 contains 22 residues. Germline V lookup: CDR1 TSWWSYY, CDR2 QGS. DNA for the CDR3: TGTGCTCTTGGGGAAAGAAGGCGTTCCTACGGACTCGGGGGGATACTCTCCGATAAGCTCATCTTT. This sequence encodes CALGERRRSYGLGGILSDKLIF.

This rearrangement joins TRDV1 to TRDJ1, with 9 bases identical to TRDD2. TCRdb is silent on the J gene; assignment here came from matching the DNA to germline. The V gene's germline CDR1 is TSWWSYY and CDR2 QGS. This CDR3 comprises 20 residues. Trimming took 7 bases from V and 0 from J; bases not matched to a gene: 21. The CDR3 DNA is TGTGCTCTTGAGCCTTCCTACGCTACTGGGGATCCCTTTGACACCGATAAACTCATCTTT. Encoded protein: CALEPSYATGDPFDTDKLIF.

This clone has a count of ten or more. The chain couples TRDV1 to TRDJ1, with 13 bases identical to TRDD3. Matching the DNA to germline supplied the J gene, which TCRdb does not give. The CDR3 has 22 residues. The germline V gene has CDR1 TSWWSYY and CDR2 QGS. V trimming: 4 bases; J trimming: 1 base; junction bases outside the gene matches: 21. CDR3 amino acids: CALGVQAFRGYWGIRGTDKLIF. In DNA form, the CDR3 reads TGTGCTCTTGGGGTTCAAGCTTTCAGGGGTTACTGGGGGATACGCGGCACCGATAAACTCATCTTT.

There are many counts of this clone. The chain carries TRDV2 and TRDJ1; 10 nucleotides agree with TRDD3. This CDR3 region has 18 residues. V lost 2 bases to trimming and J lost 0 bases; unmatched junction nucleotides: 11. Looked up from germline, CDR1 is GEAIGNYY and CDR2 is EKD. The CDR3 spells CACDKLGDLPGYTDKLIF. Written as DNA, the CDR3 is TGTGCCTGTGACAAACTGGGGGATCTCCCCGGGTACACCGATAAACTCATCTTT.

This clone is labeled as medium-sized (0.01 to 0.1%). The chain has TRDV2 and TRDJ1, with 8 bases identical to TRDD3. The V gene's germline CDR1 is GEAIGNYY and CDR2 EKD. This CDR3 region has 15 residues. The J segment lost 1 base and the V segment lost 3 bases, leaving 6 bases of the junction unmatched. CDR3: CACDGLGVSTDKLIF. CDR3 bases: TGTGCCTGTGACGGACTGGGGGTTAGCACCGATAAACTCATCTTT.

Remarks on this clone: The TCRdb record carries a much larger clone's protein, which differs from this DNA's translation at residue 3; a read error is the likely cause, and the protein listed here is the DNA translation. The rearrangement links TRDV1 to TRDJ1; the match to TRDD3 covers 8 bases. Because TCRdb records no J gene, it was assigned here through a match of the DNA to germline. This CDR3 region has 19 residues. Germline values: CDR1 TSWWSYY, CDR2 QGS. CDR3 in DNA: TGTGCTCCTGGGCTGAAAGGCCGGGAGCACTGGGGGCCCACCCATAAACTCATCTTT. Its protein product is CAPGLKGREHWGPTHKLIF.

In its sample, this clone was seen many times. The same CDR3 arises from other DNA sequences in this sample as well. J is TRDJ1 and V is TRDV2, with a weak D call TRDD3 (6 bases). Trimming stripped 3 bases from V and 0 bases from J, with 13 bases between. CDR1 is GEAIGNYY, CDR2 EKD, per germline. The CDR3 has 15 residues. The DNA of the CDR3 is TGTGCCTGTGACCTGTTGGGGGGGTACACCGATAAACTCATCTTT. Amino acids: CACDLLGGYTDKLIF.

As regards this clone: Translating this DNA gives a protein that differs at residue 4 from the TCRdb one, which belongs to a much larger clone; a read error is likely, and the protein shown is this translation. The chain combines TRDV1 with TRDJ1; the match to TRDD3 covers 8 bases. The J gene, absent from TCRdb, was called here by matching the DNA to germline. The CDR3 runs to 17 residues. The J segment lost 0 bases and the V segment lost 7 bases, leaving 13 bases of the junction unmatched. Germline CDR1 TSWWSYY, CDR2 QGS. The CDR3 nucleotides are TGTGCTCTTGAGGAGCCTACGGTGGGGGATGACACCGATAAACTCATCTTT. Encoded protein: CALEEPTVGDDTDKLIF.

In this sample, this clone turned up many times. The same CDR3 can be traced to other DNA sequences in this sample. The chain has TRDV3 and TRDJ1, with TRDD3 identical over 12 bases. The CDR3 totals 23 residues. Germline loops: CDR1 TVYSNPD, CDR2 GDNSRS (reference sequence). Trimming at V came to 5 bases and at J to 0 bases, leaving 31 bases not matched to a gene. CDR3: CALFTTGGYYPTPPSPYTDKLIF. CDR3 nucleotides: TGTGCCCTTTTTACTACTGGGGGATACTACCCGACTCCTCCCTCCCCGTACACCGATAAACTCATCTTT. The full variable domain, with the rest looked up from reference TRDV3 and TRDJ1, is CDKVTQSSPDQTVASGSEVVLLCTYDTVYSNPDLFWYRIRPDYSFQFVFYGDNSRSEGADFTQGRFSVKHILTQKAFHLVISPVRTEDSATYYCALFTTGGYYPTPPSPYTDKLIFGKGTRVTVEP.

Notes on this clone: The protein TCRdb lists belongs to a much larger clone and differs from this DNA's translation at residue 12, which points to a read error; the protein shown is made from the DNA. CDR3 in DNA: TGTGCTCTTGGGGAAGGCGTAAGCGGAGACACCGGTAAACTCATCTTT. It encodes CALGEGVSGDTGKLIF. The J gene is TRDJ1, the V gene TRDV1; D call uncertain. The J gene is not listed in TCRdb, so it was assigned here from a DNA match to germline. Germline loops: CDR1 TSWWSYY, CDR2 QGS. The CDR3 runs to 16 residues.

The sample holds a few counts of this clone. TCRdb pairs this DNA with a much larger clone's protein that differs at residue 12, likely a read error; the protein shown was translated from the DNA. The V call is TRDV3, the J call TRDJ1; 9 bases are shared with TRDD3. The J gene comes from matching the DNA to germline here; TCRdb lacks it. The CDR3 consists of 17 residues. The V and J ends lost 3 bases and 3 bases, in that order; junction bases with no gene match: 17. Germline V gene lookup returns CDR1 TVYSNPD and CDR2 GDNSRS (reference sequence). In DNA form, the CDR3 reads TGTGCCTTGACCTCTATGGGTGGACTGGGGGACGCCGATAAACTCATCTTT. It translates to CALTSMGGLGDADKLIF.

This clone was seen only a few times. Given a far larger clone just one base away, this is likely a sequencing read error. At the DNA level, this CDR3 is encoded by other sequences in the same sample as well. The chain is built from TRDV2 and TRDJ1, with TRDD3 identical over 11 bases. TCRdb records no J gene; here it was assigned by comparing the DNA to germline. J lost 0 bases, V lost 3 bases, and 14 bases had no gene match. The CDR3 is 19 amino acids. Germline V gene data show CDR1 as GEAIGNYY and CDR2 as EKD. The CDR3 DNA follows: TGTGCCTGTGACCGGCTTTTACTGGGGGATAGACAGTACACCGATAAACTCATCTTT. This gives the protein CACDRLLLGDRQYTDKLIF.

In regard to this clone: This DNA's translation and the protein TCRdb lists, from a much larger clone, do not match at residue 9, likely due to a read error; the protein shown is translated from the DNA. V and J are TRDV2 and TRDJ3, with TRDD3 matching over 10 bases. As TCRdb names no J gene, one was assigned here on the basis of a DNA match to germline. The CDR3 has 23 amino acids. Per the germline V gene, CDR1 is GEAIGNYY and CDR2 is EKD. V shed 2 bases, J shed 1 base, and the junction held 19 bases outside the gene matches. CDR3 sequence reads: CACDNRAERTGGSESWDTRQMFF. DNA of the CDR3: TGTGCCTGTGACAACCGGGCCGAAAGGACTGGGGGATCCGAGTCCTGGGACACCCGACAGATGTTTTTC.

The sample holds a few counts of this clone. The amino acid sequence in TCRdb belongs to a much larger clone and departs from this DNA's translation at residues 3 and 17, likely a sequencing read error; the sequence shown is translated from the DNA. The chain carries TRDV1 and TRDJ1, with TRDD3 matching over 9 bases. The CDR3 consists of 19 residues. The germline gives CDR1 TSWWSYY, CDR2 QGS. CDR3 sequence (DNA): TGTGCTATTGGGGACCCCTTCCAAGGGGGATACTTGTACACCGATAAACCCATCTTT. It codes for CAIGDPFQGGYLYTDKPIF.

There are a few counts of this clone. A far bigger clonotype differs at one base, so this is likely a read error. Other nucleotide sequences in the sample specify the same CDR3. The gene calls are TRDV2 and TRDJ1; the match to TRDD3 covers 8 bases. Germline matching of the DNA provided the J gene here, since TCRdb leaves it blank. This CDR3 has 17 residues. Germline V gene lookup returns CDR1 GEAIGNYY and CDR2 EKD. The CDR3 reads CACDHVLGVEYTDKLIF. The CDR3 DNA is TGCGCCTGTGATCACGTACTGGGGGTTGAGTACACCGATAAACTCATCTTT.